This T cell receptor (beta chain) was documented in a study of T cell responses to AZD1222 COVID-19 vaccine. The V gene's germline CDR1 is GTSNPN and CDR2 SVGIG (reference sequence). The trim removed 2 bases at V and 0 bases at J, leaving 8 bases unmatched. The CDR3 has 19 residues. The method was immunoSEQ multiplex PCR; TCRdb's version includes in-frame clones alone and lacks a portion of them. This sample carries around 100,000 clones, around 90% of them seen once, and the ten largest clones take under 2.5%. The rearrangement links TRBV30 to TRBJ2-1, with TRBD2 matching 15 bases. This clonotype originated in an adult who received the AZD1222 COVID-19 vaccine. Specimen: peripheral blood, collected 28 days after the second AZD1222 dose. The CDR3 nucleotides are TGTGCCTGGAGTTCAGGACTAGCGGGAGGGTTAAGCTCCTACAATGAGCAGTTCTTC. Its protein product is CAWSSGLAGGLSSYNEQFF.